This TCR beta chain was documented in a study of Ad26.COV2.S vaccination and SARS-CoV-2 variants. Treatment described: around 19 received Ad26.COV2.S at low or high dose, single or two shots; about 5 received placebo; per-sample allocation not given. The investigators took samples on day 63 after the first vaccine or placebo injection. In Boston, an adult donor aged 18-55 years took part. The V end lost 0 bases, the J end lost 1 base, and 3 bases lay between the germline ends. The CDR3 runs 13 residues. CDR1 MNHEY and CDR2 SVGEGT come from the germline V gene. The repertoire was sequenced with immunoSEQ multiplex PCR; TCRdb's copy has only in-frame clones and lacks some. The table lists 300,000 to 350,000 clones, approximately 87% of them singletons.

The sequence was collected from a person aged 18 to 65 who received the Ad26.COV2.S COVID-19 vaccine or a placebo. This chain uses TRBV6-2 or TRBV6-3 with TRBJ1-1; D is ambiguous. The sample consisted of peripheral blood, taken in a trial of Ad26.COV2.S vaccine versus placebo. The CDR3 DNA reads as TGTGCCAGCAGTTACTCGTCGAACACTGAAGCTTTCTTT. This codes for CASSYSSNTEAFF.